This T cell receptor beta chain was sequenced during a study of CD8 T cells in Susac syndrome. RNA in amounts of roughly 0.5 to 1 ug was reverse transcribed with random hexamers. TCR beta CDR3 was amplified by immunoSEQ covering 54 Vbeta and 13 Jbeta. Via MiXCR, TCRdb re-called the immunoSEQ multiplex PCR reads, giving one row per CDR3 protein. The sample carries some 170,000 distinct CDR3 sequences, 93% recorded once. While CD8+ and CD4+ T cells were isolated negatively, TEMRA cells were enriched by FACS. Germline V gene sequence: CDR1 SGHRS, CDR2 YFSETQ. The CDR3 has 14 residues. The ends lost 4 bases at V and 4 bases at J; junction bases unmatched: 6.

Sequenced: CD4+ T cells from PBMCs. The sequence derives from a human donor in good health. V gene TRBV5-1 combines with J gene TRBJ2-5; 8 bases are shared with TRBD2. CDR3 loop: CASSPGTRGETQYF. The CDR3 nucleotides are TGCGCCAGCAGCCCGGGGACTAGAGGAGAGACCCAGTACTTC. The full variable domain, in which reference TRBV5-1 and TRBJ2-5 provide the parts outside the CDR3, is KAGVTQTPRYLIKTRGQQVTLSCSPISGHRSVSWYQQTPGQGLQFLFEYFSETQRNKGNFPGRFSGRQFSNSRSEMNVSTLELGDSALYLCASSPGTRGETQYFGPGTRLLVL.